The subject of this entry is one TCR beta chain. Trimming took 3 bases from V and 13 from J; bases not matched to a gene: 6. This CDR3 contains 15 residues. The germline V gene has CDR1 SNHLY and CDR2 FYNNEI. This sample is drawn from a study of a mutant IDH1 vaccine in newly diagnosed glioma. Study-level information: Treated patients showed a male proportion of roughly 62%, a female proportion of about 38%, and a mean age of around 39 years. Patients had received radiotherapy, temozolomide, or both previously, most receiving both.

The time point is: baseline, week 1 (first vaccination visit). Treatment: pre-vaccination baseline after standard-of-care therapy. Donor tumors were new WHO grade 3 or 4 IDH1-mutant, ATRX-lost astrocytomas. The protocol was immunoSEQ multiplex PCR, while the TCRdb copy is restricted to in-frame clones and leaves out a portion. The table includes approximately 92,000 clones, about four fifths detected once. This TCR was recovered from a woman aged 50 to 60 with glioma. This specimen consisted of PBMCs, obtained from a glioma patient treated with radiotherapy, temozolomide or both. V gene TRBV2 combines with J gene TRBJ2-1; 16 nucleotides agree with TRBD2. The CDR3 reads CASSDGTSGGGTQFF. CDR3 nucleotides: TGTGCCAGCAGTGACGGGACTAGCGGGGGGGGTACACAGTTCTTC.